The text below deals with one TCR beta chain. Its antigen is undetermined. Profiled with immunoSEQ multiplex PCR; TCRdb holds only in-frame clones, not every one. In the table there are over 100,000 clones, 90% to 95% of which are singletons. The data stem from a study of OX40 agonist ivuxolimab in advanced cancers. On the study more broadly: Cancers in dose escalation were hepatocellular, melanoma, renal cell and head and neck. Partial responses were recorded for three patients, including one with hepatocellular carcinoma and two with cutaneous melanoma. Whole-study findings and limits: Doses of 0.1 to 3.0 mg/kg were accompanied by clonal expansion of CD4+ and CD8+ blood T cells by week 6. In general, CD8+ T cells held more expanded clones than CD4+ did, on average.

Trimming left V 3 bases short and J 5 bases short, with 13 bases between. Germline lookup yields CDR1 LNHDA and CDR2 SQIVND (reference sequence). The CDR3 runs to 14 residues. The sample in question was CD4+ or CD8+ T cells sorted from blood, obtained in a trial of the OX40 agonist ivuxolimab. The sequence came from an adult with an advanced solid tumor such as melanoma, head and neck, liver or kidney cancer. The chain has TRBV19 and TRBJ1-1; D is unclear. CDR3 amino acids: CASSIGLTQTEAFF. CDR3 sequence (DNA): TGTGCCAGTAGTATTGGCCTCACCCAGACTGAAGCTTTCTTT.